The source of this T cell receptor (beta chain) is a study of blood T cell repertoires in COVID-19. Germline CDR1 MDHEN, CDR2 SYDVKM. This CDR3 is built from 15 residues. V shed 8 bases and J 7 bases; nucleotides not matched to a gene: 13. Using immunoSEQ multiplex PCR, the repertoire was profiled, and TCRdb retains in-frame clones only, with some absent. The repertoire has over 80,000 clones, approximately 79% of them found once; the top ten carry approximately 4.1%. This clonotype was obtained from a man aged 65-85 years with COVID-19, enrolled during active disease. Sequenced sample: peripheral blood. This chain links TRBV28 with TRBJ1-2; the match to TRBD1 covers 10 bases. This CDR3 is CASYTPGTGVLGYTF. DNA of the CDR3: TGTGCCAGCTATACCCCCGGGACAGGGGTTCTTGGCTACACCTTC.